These 6 T cell receptor beta chains share one sample of origin, sequenced in a study of PD-1 blockade in mismatch repair-deficient tumors. TCRdb's table, derived via immunoSEQ multiplex PCR, lists solely in-frame clones and lacks some. The repertoire has roughly 48,000 clones, 65% to 80% of them found once; the top ten carry less than 3.5%. This sample comprised PBMCs, obtained before pembrolizumab treatment. The receptors stem from an adult with mismatch repair-deficient cancer.

This clone was seen once. The rearrangement uses TRBV6-5 and TRBJ2-7; TRBD2 aligns across 9 bases. Germline CDR1 reads MNHEY; CDR2 reads SVGAGI. With 4 bases clipped from V and 3 bases from J, the junction kept 7 bases outside the gene matches. The CDR3 runs to 15 residues. DNA of the CDR3: TGTGCCAGCAGTTGGGCTAGCGGGATGAACTACGAGCAGTACTTC. Translated, it gives CASSWASGMNYEQYF.

V and J are TRBV4-2 and TRBJ2-1; D ambiguous. Trimming stripped 0 bases from V and 1 base from J, with 10 bases between. Germline loops: CDR1 LGHNA, CDR2 YNFKEQ. This CDR3 is built from 16 residues. The CDR3 is CASSQDPSPSYNEQFF. DNA of the CDR3: TGTGCCAGCAGCCAAGATCCGTCACCTTCCTACAATGAGCAGTTCTTC.

The chain couples TRBV4-2 to TRBJ2-7; 9 nucleotides match TRBD1. The junction had 4 bases not matched to a gene; V was cut back by 4 bases and J by 0 bases. The CDR3 sequence is 15 residues long. CDR1 is LGHNA and CDR2 is YNFKEQ in the germline V gene. CDR3 amino acids: CASSPTGGGSYEQYF. The CDR3 DNA is TGTGCCAGCAGCCCCACAGGGGGCGGCTCCTACGAGCAGTACTTC.

V gene TRBV19 combines with J gene TRBJ2-7; no definite D call. CDR3 length equals 14 residues. Germline CDR1 is LNHDA and CDR2 is SQIVND (reference sequence). The V gene lost 6 bases and the J gene lost 2 bases, with 14 bases spanning the gap. The CDR3 is CASRRTLGPYEQYF. The CDR3 DNA reads as TGTGCCAGTAGGAGGACCCTCGGACCCTACGAGCAGTACTTC.

The chain has TRBV5-4 and TRBJ1-1; maybe TRBD1 (5 bases). The CDR3 consists of 14 residues. Trimming left V 0 bases short and J 4 bases short, with 10 bases between. The germline V gene encodes CDR1 SGHNT and CDR2 YYREEE (reference sequence). The CDR3 bases are TGTGCCAGCAGCTTGGAGGGGTCGTTCACTGAAGCTTTCTTT. It encodes CASSLEGSFTEAFF.

The chain combines TRBV6-1 with TRBJ1-2; 8 bases line up with TRBD1. This CDR3 spans 15 amino acids. Trimming cost V 5 bases and J 8 bases; bases outside gene matches: 13. CDR1 is MNHNS and CDR2 is SASEGT in the germline V gene. This CDR3 is CASSSHSTGVGGYTF. CDR3 nucleotides: TGTGCCAGCAGTTCTCACTCGACAGGGGTGGGGGGCTACACCTTC.